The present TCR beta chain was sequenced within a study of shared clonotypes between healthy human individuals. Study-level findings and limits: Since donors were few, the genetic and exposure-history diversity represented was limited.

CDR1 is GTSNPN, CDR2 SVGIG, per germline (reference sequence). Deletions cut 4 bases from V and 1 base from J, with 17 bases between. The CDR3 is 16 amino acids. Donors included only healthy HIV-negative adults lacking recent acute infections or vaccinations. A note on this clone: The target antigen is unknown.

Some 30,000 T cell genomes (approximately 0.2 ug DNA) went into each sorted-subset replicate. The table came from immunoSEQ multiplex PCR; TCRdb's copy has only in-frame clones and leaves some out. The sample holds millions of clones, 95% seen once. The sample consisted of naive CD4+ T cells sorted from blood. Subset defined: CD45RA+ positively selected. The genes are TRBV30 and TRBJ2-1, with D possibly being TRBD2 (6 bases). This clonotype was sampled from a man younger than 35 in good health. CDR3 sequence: CAWTLDLSGSYNEQFF. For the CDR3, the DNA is TGTGCCTGGACCCTGGACCTTAGCGGTTCCTACAATGAGCAGTTCTTC.